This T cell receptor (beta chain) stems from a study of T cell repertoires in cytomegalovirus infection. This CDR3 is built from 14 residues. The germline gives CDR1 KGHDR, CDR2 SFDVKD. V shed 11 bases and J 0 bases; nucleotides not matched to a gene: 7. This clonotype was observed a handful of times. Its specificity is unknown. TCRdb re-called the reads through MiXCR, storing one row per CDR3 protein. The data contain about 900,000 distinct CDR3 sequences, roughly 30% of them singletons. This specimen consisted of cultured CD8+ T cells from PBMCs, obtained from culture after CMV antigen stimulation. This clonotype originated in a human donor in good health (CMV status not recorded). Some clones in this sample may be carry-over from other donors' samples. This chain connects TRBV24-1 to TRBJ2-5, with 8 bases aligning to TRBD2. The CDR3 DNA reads TGTGCCATATCGGCGGGGGGAAACCAAGAGACCCAGTACTTC. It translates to CAISAGGNQETQYF.